This is a list of T cell receptor beta chains from one sample in a study of T-cell reconstitution after alpha-beta-depleted transplantation in children. TCRdb independently ran MiXCR on the PCR reads; one entry per CDR3 protein. Of some 310,000 distinct CDR3 sequences listed, 23% are singletons. The sample here was PBMCs, mostly from graft donor cells, taken 180 days after TCRalphabeta/CD19-depleted stem cell transplant. The receptors were sampled from a male patient between 10 and 17 years old who had a stem cell transplant for acute lymphoblastic leukemia, so the T cells may come from the graft donor. Each CDR3 is given with its conserved first and last residue. The order of the fields is D gene, clone size, V gene, J gene, CDR3 protein, CDR3 DNA. D genes are given only for firm matches. Expanded clones are given a class, and other clones once, few, many or no size at all.

>NA|few|TRBV18|TRBJ1-1
CASSIGRGRTEAFF
TGTGCCAGCTCAATAGGGAGGGGAAGGACTGAAGCTTTCTTT
>NA|few|TRBV12-3/TRBV12-4|TRBJ1-1
CASSFPRFMNTEAFF
TGTGCCAGCAGTTTCCCCAGATTCATGAACACTGAAGCTTTCTTT
>NA|NA|TRBV4-1|TRBJ1-1
CASSQDLVGRGGGEAFF
TGCGCCAGCAGCCAAGATCTGGTTGGGAGGGGCGGGGGTGAAGCTTTCTTT
>NA|once|TRBV5-1|TRBJ2-5
CASSLVVPQETQYF
TGCGCCAGCAGCTTGGTTGTCCCACAGGAGACCCAGTACTTC
>NA|NA|TRBV25-1|TRBJ2-1
CASSEYMTENEQFF
TGTGCCAGCAGTGAATATATGACCGAGAATGAGCAGTTCTTC
>NA|NA|TRBV7-3|TRBJ2-1
CASSLMAEPAYNEQFF
TGTGCCAGCAGCTTAATGGCGGAGCCGGCCTACAATGAGCAGTTCTTC
>NA|NA|TRBV9|TRBJ2-1
CASKRLVVDDEQFF
TGTGCCAGCAAAAGACTAGTAGTTGACGATGAGCAGTTCTTC
>NA|few|TRBV4-2|TRBJ2-4
CASSQDRGGAKNIQYF
TGTGCCAGCAGCCAAGATCGCGGTGGCGCCAAAAACATTCAGTACTTC
>NA|NA|TRBV18|TRBJ2-5
CASSPKDRVPQETQYF
TGTGCCAGCTCACCGAAGGACAGAGTCCCACAAGAGACCCAGTACTTC
>TRBD2|few|TRBV29-1|TRBJ2-7
CSVGGGRSNEQYF
TGCAGCGTTGGTGGCGGGAGGTCCAACGAGCAGTACTTC
>NA|NA|TRBV4-2|TRBJ2-5
CASSQDGTGGETQYF
TGTGCCAGCAGCCAAGATGGGACTGGGGGTGAGACCCAGTACTTC
>TRBD1|NA|TRBV5-6|TRBJ2-5
CASSLDRGEIQETQYF
TGTGCCAGCTCCCTGGACAGGGGCGAAATACAAGAGACCCAGTACTTC
>TRBD1|NA|TRBV9|TRBJ1-2
CASSASPGQPNYGYTF
TGTGCCAGCAGCGCAAGTCCGGGACAGCCTAACTATGGCTACACCTTC
>NA|NA|TRBV27|TRBJ1-2
CASSFHGYTF
TGTGCCAGCAGTTTCCATGGCTACACCTTC
>NA|NA|TRBV28|TRBJ2-4
CASSRDSDIQYF
TGTGCCAGCAGCCGTGACAGCGACATTCAGTACTTC
>NA|NA|TRBV5-1|TRBJ2-7
CASSFRQGAGGEQYF
TGCGCCAGCAGCTTTCGACAGGGAGCTGGGGGGGAGCAGTACTTC
>TRBD2|NA|TRBV20-1|TRBJ2-7
CSARVSGSTYEQYF
TGCAGTGCTAGGGTTAGCGGGAGTACCTACGAGCAGTACTTC
>TRBD2|NA|TRBV20-1|TRBJ2-3
CSAIRGGFF
TGCAGTGCCATAAGGGGAGGGTTTTTT
>NA|many|TRBV11-2|TRBJ2-3
CASSPRTSTTSTDTQYF
TGTGCCAGCAGCCCAAGAACTAGCACTACTAGCACAGATACGCAGTATTTT
>NA|NA|TRBV20-1|TRBJ2-7
CSARMGNSEQYF
TGCAGTGCTAGAATGGGGAATAGCGAGCAGTACTTC
>NA|NA|TRBV20-1|TRBJ2-6
CSALGGLSGANVLTF
TGCAGTGCCCTAGGCGGCCTCTCTGGGGCCAACGTCCTGACTTTC
>NA|NA|TRBV3-1|TRBJ2-1
CASSQATSRGRSYNEQFF
TGTGCCAGCAGCCAAGCAACCTCGCGGGGACGCTCCTACAATGAGCAGTTCTTC
>NA|few|TRBV7-6|TRBJ2-1
CASSFSPGPYNEQFF
TGTGCCAGCAGCTTTTCCCCAGGGCCCTACAATGAGCAGTTCTTC
>NA|NA|TRBV5-6|TRBJ1-2
CASSFWSGYTF
TGTGCCAGCAGCTTTTGGAGTGGCTACACCTTC
>TRBD1|NA|TRBV12-3/TRBV12-4|TRBJ1-1
CASSFRQGQEAFF
TGTGCCAGCAGTTTCCGACAGGGGCAAGAAGCTTTCTTT